Below are 8 T cell receptor beta chains sequenced from a single sample in a study of cytomegalovirus exposure and HLA in healthy donors. Primers included in the PCR were 60 Vbeta and 13 Jbeta primers. The protocol was immunoSEQ multiplex PCR, while the TCRdb copy is restricted to in-frame clones and leaves out a portion. The sample table sets out roughly 140,000 clones. The specimen sequenced was PBMCs. The receptors derive from a male donor in good health and CMV-seronegative.

Details on this clone: Other DNA sequences in the sample encode the same CDR3. This chain links TRBV14 with TRBJ2-5; 8 bases match TRBD1. The CDR3 has 15 amino acids. The V gene's germline CDR1 is SGHDN and CDR2 FVKESK. Trimming at V came to 4 bases and at J to 2 bases, leaving 6 bases not matched to a gene. The CDR3 sequence: CASSRLGTGQETQYF. In nucleotides, the CDR3 is TGTGCCAGCAGCCGACTCGGGACAGGACAAGAGACCCAGTACTTC.

The chain links TRBV5-1 to TRBJ1-1; D is unresolved. Looked up from germline, CDR1 is SGHRS and CDR2 is YFSETQ. With 4 bases removed from V and 4 bases from J, the gap between germline ends came to 8 bases. CDR3 length equals 12 residues. The CDR3 loop is CASSGGVTEAFF. The CDR3 DNA follows: TGCGCCAGCAGCGGCGGGGTCACTGAAGCTTTCTTT.

This rearrangement joins TRBV5-1 to TRBJ1-1; 7 bases map to TRBD1. Germline CDR1 SGHRS, CDR2 YFSETQ. The CDR3 extends over 14 amino acids. The junction had 3 bases not matched to a gene; V was cut back by 3 bases and J by 1 base. The CDR3 bases are TGCGCCAGCAGCTGGGGACAGCAGAACACTGAAGCTTTCTTT. Its protein product is CASSWGQQNTEAFF.

The chain carries TRBV6-5 and TRBJ1-6, with D tentatively TRBD1 (5 bases). The germline V gene encodes CDR1 MNHEY and CDR2 SVGAGI. The CDR3 covers 14 residues. Trimming stripped 8 bases from V and 9 bases from J, with 17 bases between. The CDR3 bases are TGTGCCAGCCACCCCCAGGGTAGGAGTTCACCCCTCCACTTT. Its protein is CASHPQGRSSPLHF.

The chain joins TRBV30 to TRBJ1-1; 9 bases align to TRBD1. V was clipped by 7 bases and J by 5 bases; unmatched bases: 2. The length of the CDR3 is 11 residues. Germline values: CDR1 GTSNPN, CDR2 SVGIG (reference sequence). The CDR3 DNA is TGTGCCTCTGACAGGGGGACTGAAGCTTTCTTT. This gives the protein CASDRGTEAFF.

Regarding this clone: At one end, the junction sequence differs from germline, possibly due to a read error. CDR3 coding DNA: TGTGCTAGCAGCCCCCTTCGGGTAGCGGGGGTGAGCACAGATACGCAGTATTTT. The encoded protein is CASSPLRVAGVSTDTQYF. This sequence joins TRBV7-7 and TRBJ2-3; 9 nucleotides agree with TRBD2. Germline V gives CDR1 SSHAT, CDR2 FNYEAQ (reference sequence). The CDR3 consists of 18 residues.

The chain links TRBV10-3 to TRBJ2-3, with 7 bases fitting TRBD1. V shed 0 bases and J 2 bases; nucleotides not matched to a gene: 2. The CDR3 sequence is 15 residues long. CDR1 and CDR2 (germline): ENHRY, SYGVKD. CDR3 sequence (DNA): TGTGCCATCAGTGAGTCGGGACAGAACACAGATACGCAGTATTTT. It yields the protein CAISESGQNTDTQYF.

V usage is TRBV9 and J usage is TRBJ2-1, with D hard to call. V lost 4 bases to trimming and J lost 8 bases, with 7 bases between them. In germline, CDR1 is SGDLS, CDR2 YYNGEE. This CDR3 comprises 11 residues. CDR3 sequence: CASSPVHEQFF. The CDR3 nucleotides are TGTGCCAGCAGCCCCGTCCATGAGCAGTTCTTC.